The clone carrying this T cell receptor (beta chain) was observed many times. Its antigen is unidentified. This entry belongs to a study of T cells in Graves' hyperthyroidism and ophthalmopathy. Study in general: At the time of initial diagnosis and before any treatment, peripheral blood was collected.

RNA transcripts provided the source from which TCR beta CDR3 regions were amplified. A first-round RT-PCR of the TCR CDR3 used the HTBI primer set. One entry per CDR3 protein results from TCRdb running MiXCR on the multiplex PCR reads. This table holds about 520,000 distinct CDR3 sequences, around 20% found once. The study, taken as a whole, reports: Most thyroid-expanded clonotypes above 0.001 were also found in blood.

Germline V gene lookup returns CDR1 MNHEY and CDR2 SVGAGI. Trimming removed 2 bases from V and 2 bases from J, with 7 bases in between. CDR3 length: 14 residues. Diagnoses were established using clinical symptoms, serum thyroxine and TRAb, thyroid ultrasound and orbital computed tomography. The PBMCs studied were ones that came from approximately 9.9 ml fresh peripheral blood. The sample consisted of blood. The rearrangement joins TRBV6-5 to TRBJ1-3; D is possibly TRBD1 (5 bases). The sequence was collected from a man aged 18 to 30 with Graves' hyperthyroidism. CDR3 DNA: TGTGCCAGCAGTTACGCGGGACCTGGAAACACCATATATTTT. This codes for CASSYAGPGNTIYF.